A selection of T cell receptor beta chains follows, all from one sample in a study of cytomegalovirus exposure and HLA in healthy donors. Produced via immunoSEQ multiplex PCR; TCRdb's table is partial and in-frame only. The data show about 110,000 clones, 79% seen once. Sequencing used PBMCs. The receptors derive from a woman aged 40 to 49 in good health and CMV-seronegative. Both conserved end residues are part of each CDR3. D genes are given only for firm matches. A row's size may be missing; if present it is once, few, many or a size class.

>NA|TRBJ1-2|TRBD1|TRBV30
CAWSKGQGINSYGYTF
TGTGCCTGGAGTAAGGGACAGGGGATCAATTCTTATGGCTACACCTTC
>NA|TRBJ1-2|NA|TRBV6-6
CASSYSYGNYGYTF
TGTGCCAGCAGTTACTCGTACGGTAACTATGGCTACACCTTC
>NA|TRBJ2-3|TRBD1|TRBV5-6
CASSLSGQPYTDTQYF
TGTGCCAGCAGCTTGTCGGGACAGCCGTACACAGATACGCAGTATTTT
>NA|TRBJ1-1|TRBD1|TRBV5-5
CASSYAGTVNTEAFF
TGTGCCAGCAGCTACGCCGGGACAGTGAACACTGAAGCTTTCTTT
>NA|TRBJ2-7|NA|TRBV5-4
CASSSEEVSYEQYF
TGTGCCAGCAGCTCAGAAGAGGTCTCCTACGAGCAGTACTTC
>NA|TRBJ1-5|NA|TRBV19
CASSPRETLRQPQHF
TGTGCCAGTAGTCCTCGTGAAACCTTGCGGCAGCCCCAGCATTTT
>NA|TRBJ2-6|TRBD1|TRBV7-9
CSSKGTGSGSGANVLTF
TGTTCCAGCAAGGGGACAGGGTCCGGCTCTGGGGCCAACGTCCTGACTTTC
>NA|TRBJ1-3|NA|TRBV4-1
CASSLGRGGGNTIYF
TGCGCCAGCAGCCTTGGAAGGGGCGGTGGAAACACCATATATTTT
>few|TRBJ1-1|NA|TRBV18
CASSFTGLDTEAFF
TGTGCCAGCTCATTTACAGGGCTGGACACTGAAGCTTTCTTT
>NA|TRBJ2-1|TRBD2|TRBV18
CATAGGGIDNEQFF
TGTGCCACCGCCGGGGGGGGGATAGACAATGAGCAGTTCTTC
>NA|TRBJ2-5|NA|TRBV29-1
CSAGDGGLETQYF
TGCAGCGCGGGAGACGGGGGGCTAGAGACCCAGTACTTC
>NA|TRBJ2-4|TRBD2|TRBV4-1
CASSRTSGGLAKNIQYF
TGCGCCAGCAGCCGGACTAGCGGGGGGCTAGCCAAAAACATTCAGTACTTC
>NA|TRBJ2-1|NA|TRBV6-5
CASTPPRAGKNEQFF
TGTGCCAGTACACCTCCCAGGGCAGGGAAAAATGAGCAGTTCTTC
>NA|TRBJ1-3|NA|TRBV7-6
CASSLEWTESGNTIYF
TGTGCCAGCAGCTTAGAGTGGACAGAGTCTGGAAACACCATATATTTT
>few|TRBJ2-1|NA|TRBV4-3
CASSRRDRSDNEQFF
TGCGCCAGCAGCCGACGCGACAGGTCTGACAATGAGCAGTTCTTC
>NA|TRBJ2-1|NA|TRBV10-3
CAIRGAGASYNEQFF
TGTGCCATCAGAGGGGCGGGGGCGTCCTACAATGAGCAGTTCTTC
>NA|TRBJ1-4|NA|TRBV7-2
CASSPAPGSAREKLFF
TGTGCCAGCAGCCCAGCCCCAGGGTCCGCGAGAGAAAAACTGTTTTTT
>few|TRBJ2-2|TRBD1|TRBV27
CASSLLGQGSQSGELFF
TGTGCCAGCAGTTTATTGGGACAGGGGAGTCAGTCCGGGGAGCTGTTTTTT
>few|TRBJ2-1|TRBD1|TRBV5-4
CASSWKSPGTGLGQFF
TGTGCCAGCAGCTGGAAGAGTCCCGGGACAGGGTTGGGGCAGTTCTTC
>NA|TRBJ2-3|TRBD1|TRBV19
CASSFTGPGQDLTDTQYF
TGTGCCAGTAGTTTCACGGGCCCGGGACAGGACCTCACAGATACGCAGTATTTT
>NA|TRBJ2-1|TRBD2|TRBV6-1
CASSYGLAYEQFF
TGTGCCAGCAGCTACGGACTAGCCTATGAGCAGTTCTTC
>NA|TRBJ2-7|TRBD2|TRBV5-6
CASSATRGGKGDYEQYF
TGTGCCAGCAGCGCCACTCGGGGGGGGAAAGGGGACTACGAGCAGTACTTC
>NA|TRBJ2-5|NA|TRBV28
CASSETGPTPRETQYF
TGTGCCAGCAGTGAGACAGGCCCCACTCCCCGGGAGACCCAGTACTTC
>NA|TRBJ1-4|NA|TRBV5-5
CASSLDGANEKLFF
TGTGCCAGCAGCTTGGACGGGGCTAATGAAAAACTGTTTTTT
>NA|TRBJ2-2|TRBD1|TRBV6-1
CASLSRDRVPGELFF
TGTGCCAGTCTGTCCCGGGACAGGGTACCCGGGGAGCTGTTTTTT
>NA|TRBJ2-1|TRBD1|TRBV29-1
CSVNQGDYNEQFF
TGCAGCGTTAATCAGGGGGACTACAATGAGCAGTTCTTC
>NA|TRBJ2-6|NA|TRBV19
CASSIGGTGANVLTF
TGTGCCAGTAGTATAGGAGGGACTGGGGCCAACGTCCTGACTTTC
>NA|TRBJ2-7|NA|TRBV19
CASSIPGDSYEQYF
TGTGCCAGTAGTATCCCAGGGGACTCCTACGAGCAGTACTTC
>once|TRBJ2-3|TRBD1|TRBV4-1
CASSHQAGGQYF
TGCGCCAGCAGTCATCAGGCAGGGGGGCAGTATTTT
>few|TRBJ1-1|TRBD1|TRBV19
CATQTGGLGNTEAFF
TGTGCCACCCAGACAGGGGGGTTGGGAAACACTGAAGCTTTCTTT
>NA|TRBJ1-2|TRBD1|TRBV6-1
CASSAGGADYGYTF
TGTGCCAGCAGTGCAGGGGGCGCTGACTATGGCTACACCTTC
>NA|TRBJ2-5|NA|TRBV14
CASSHLRSRTVQETQYF
TGTGCCAGCAGCCACCTACGGTCCCGGACAGTACAAGAGACCCAGTACTTC
>NA|TRBJ2-5|NA|TRBV7-2
CASSTNQYQETQYF
TGTGCCAGCAGCACAAACCAGTACCAAGAGACCCAGTACTTC
>NA|TRBJ1-4|TRBD1|TRBV7-9
CASSSTGGASNEKLFF
TGTGCCAGCAGCTCTACAGGGGGCGCATCTAATGAAAAACTGTTTTTT
>few|TRBJ1-1|NA|TRBV5-1
CASMAGVNTEAFF
TGCGCCAGCATGGCCGGGGTGAACACTGAAGCTTTCTTT
>NA|TRBJ2-3|NA|TRBV4-3
CASSQDGAGPNTDTQYF
TGCGCCAGCAGCCAAGATGGGGCCGGCCCAAACACAGATACGCAGTATTTT
>NA|TRBJ2-5|NA|TRBV10-2
CASSLYFPQETQYF
TGCGCCAGCAGTCTTTATTTCCCCCAAGAGACCCAGTACTTC
>NA|TRBJ1-5|NA|TRBV6-6
CASIHSQGQPQHF
TGTGCCAGCATCCATTCTCAGGGTCAGCCCCAGCATTTT
>NA|TRBJ1-1|NA|TRBV18
CASSPDRDTEAFF
TGTGCCAGCTCACCGGACAGAGACACTGAAGCTTTCTTT
>NA|TRBJ1-6|NA|TRBV7-8
CASSFEGGRNSPLHF
TGTGCCAGCAGCTTCGAGGGAGGCCGAAATTCACCCCTCCACTTT
>NA|TRBJ2-1|TRBD2|TRBV4-1
CASSQSIAGAAYNEQFF
TGCGCCAGCAGCCAGTCCATAGCGGGAGCAGCCTACAATGAGCAGTTCTTC
>NA|TRBJ1-2|TRBD1|TRBV10-3
CAISESSDRLGYTF
TGTGCCATCAGTGAGTCTTCGGACAGGCTTGGCTACACCTTC
>NA|TRBJ1-1|NA|TRBV23-1
CASSQSKPRGSRYRPEAFF
TGCGCCAGCAGTCAATCGAAGCCGCGGGGAAGCCGATATCGCCCTGAAGCTTTCTTT
>NA|TRBJ2-1|TRBD1|TRBV4-2
CASSQPDRKGEQFF
TGTGCCAGCAGCCAACCGGACAGGAAAGGTGAGCAGTTCTTC
>NA|TRBJ2-3|TRBD1|TRBV5-1
CASSSLFADIWTGSDSTDTQYF
TGCGCCAGCAGCTCCCTCTTTGCCGATATATGGACAGGGTCCGATAGCACAGATACGCAGTATTTT
>few|TRBJ1-5|NA|TRBV30
CAFRGRDNQPQHF
TGTGCCTTCAGGGGCAGGGATAATCAGCCCCAGCATTTT
>NA|TRBJ2-3|NA|TRBV14
CASSQDMTDTQYF
TGTGCCAGCAGCCAAGATATGACAGATACGCAGTATTTT
>NA|TRBJ2-5|TRBD2|TRBV5-4
CASSLAGGLAGQETQYF
TGTGCCAGCAGCTTGGCCGGGGGACTAGCAGGGCAAGAGACCCAGTACTTC
>NA|TRBJ1-5|NA|TRBV6-1
CASMRIGQPQHF
TGTGCCAGCATGAGGATCGGTCAGCCCCAGCATTTT
>NA|TRBJ2-7|TRBD1|TRBV5-6
CASSWDRSTYEQYF
TGTGCCAGCAGCTGGGACAGGTCCACCTACGAGCAGTACTTC
>NA|TRBJ2-2|NA|TRBV4-1
CASSHGVAANTGELFF
TGCGCCAGCAGCCATGGGGTAGCGGCGAACACCGGGGAGCTGTTTTTT
>NA|TRBJ2-3|TRBD2|TRBV7-9
CASSFLLLAVTDTQYF
TGTGCCAGCAGCTTCCTCCTCCTAGCGGTCACAGATACGCAGTATTTT
>NA|TRBJ2-7|TRBD2|TRBV30
CAWSVDGTSATYEQYF
TGTGCCTGGAGTGTAGACGGGACTAGCGCCACGTACGAGCAGTACTTC
>NA|TRBJ1-1|TRBD1|TRBV6-5
CASIGDRGDTEAFF
TGTGCCAGCATCGGAGACAGGGGGGACACTGAAGCTTTCTTT
>NA|TRBJ2-5|TRBD2|TRBV5-1
CASSTGGAGETQYF
TGCGCCAGCAGCACGGGGGGGGCGGGAGAGACCCAGTACTTC
>NA|TRBJ1-1|TRBD1|TRBV5-4
CASSGAGNRGTEAFF
TGTGCCAGCAGCGGCGCGGGGAACAGGGGCACTGAAGCTTTCTTT
>NA|TRBJ2-7|NA|TRBV4-1
CASSQDKVGGLRLSSYEQYF
TGCGCCAGCAGCCAAGATAAGGTTGGTGGACTAAGGCTTAGCTCCTACGAGCAGTACTTC
>once|TRBJ2-7|TRBD1|TRBV6-5
CASSYGQGPYEQYF
TGTGCCAGCAGTTATGGACAGGGCCCCTACGAGCAGTACTTC
>NA|TRBJ2-7|TRBD1|TRBV5-6
CASSWGTGVLYEQYF
TGTGCCAGCAGCTGGGGGACAGGAGTTCTCTACGAGCAGTACTTC